This is a list of T cell receptor beta chains from one sample in a study of regulatory T cells in long-lasting Graves disease. TCRdb re-called the multiplex PCR reads with MiXCR, one entry per CDR3 protein. This table holds around 460,000 distinct CDR3 sequences, 22% found once. Here the sequenced sample was peripheral blood mononuclear cells (PBMCs), taken when the disease was refractory, from a patient treated with antithyroid drugs. Receptors originate from a female donor with Graves disease. CDR3s include the opening cysteine and the closing phenylalanine or tryptophan. The D gene is left open where the match is weak. Size is stated for part of the rows, as once, few or many counts, or as a class when the clone is expanded.

D gene	V gene	clone size	J gene	CDR3 DNA	CDR3 protein
.	TRBV7-2	many	TRBJ1-2	TGTGCCAGCAGCCACCAACAGGGTGACTATGGCTACACCTTC	CASSHQQGDYGYTF
.	TRBV12-5	.	TRBJ2-7	TGTGCTAGTGGTTTAATCAGCACCTACGAGCAGTACTTC	CASGLISTYEQYF
TRBD1	TRBV5-1	.	TRBJ1-1	TGCGCCAGCAGCTTTGAAAGGGGGCGGTTGATGAGCACTGAAGCTTTCTTT	CASSFERGRLMSTEAFF
.	TRBV6-2/TRBV6-3	few	TRBJ2-3	TGTGCCAGCAGGGTGGACGGTGTCACAGATACGCAGTATTTT	CASRVDGVTDTQYF
TRBD1	TRBV28	many	TRBJ1-5	TGTGCCAGCGTTGGGGATTATAAGACAGGGTATTCCCAGCCCCAGCATTTT	CASVGDYKTGYSQPQHF
.	TRBV12-3/TRBV12-4	many	TRBJ2-7	TGTGCCAGCAGCCTGGGGACGGAGCAGTACTTC	CASSLGTEQYF
.	TRBV7-2	.	TRBJ2-5	TGTGCCAGCAGCTCTCTGGGAGCCCGGGCGGAGACCCAGTACTTC	CASSSLGARAETQYF
.	TRBV14	few	TRBJ1-2	TGTGCCAGCAGCCACACGGCGTCCTATGGCTACACCTTC	CASSHTASYGYTF
.	TRBV29-1	.	TRBJ1-1	TGCAGCGTCTTAGGACAGTTTGAAGCTTTCTTT	CSVLGQFEAFF
TRBD1	TRBV7-2	.	TRBJ2-3	TGTGCCAGCAGCTGGACAGGGGCGAGGAAAGATACGCAGTATTTT	CASSWTGARKDTQYF
TRBD1	TRBV28	.	TRBJ2-7	TGTGCCAGCAGTTTGCCCTCAGGGGGCGCGTACGAGCAGTACTTC	CASSLPSGGAYEQYF
TRBD2	TRBV7-2	.	TRBJ2-7	TGTGCCAGCAGCTTAGCGGGGGGGGGGGCCTACGAGCAGTACTTC	CASSLAGGGAYEQYF
TRBD2	TRBV2	few	TRBJ2-4	TGTGCCAGCATGAACCAGGGAGGGGTCCCGCCGGGCAATGAGCAGTACTTC	CASMNQGGVPPGNEQYF
.	TRBV28	many	TRBJ2-4	TGTGCCAGCAGTCAGACCCGACAGGGAGGAAGGGGTGGCAACATTCAGTACTTC	CASSQTRQGGRGGNIQYF
TRBD1	TRBV11-2	.	TRBJ1-6	TGTGCCAGCAGCTCTATCAGGGGGCGAGATGTTCGGTCACCCCTCCACTTT	CASSSIRGRDVRSPLHF
TRBD1	TRBV12-3/TRBV12-4	many	TRBJ2-7	TGTGCCAGCAGCGTTGCCGACAGGGTCCACGAGCAGTACTTC	CASSVADRVHEQYF
TRBD1	TRBV7-7	once	TRBJ2-2	TGTGCTAGCAGCTTAGAGACAGGGTTTACCGGGGAGCTGTTTTTT	CASSLETGFTGELFF
.	TRBV7-2	.	TRBJ1-3	TGTGCCAGCAGCGCGAACAGGGACTCTGGAAACACCATATATTTT	CASSANRDSGNTIYF
.	TRBV3-1	.	TRBJ2-6	TGTGCCAGCAGCCAAGATTACAGCTCTGGGGCCAACGTCCTGACTTTC	CASSQDYSSGANVLTF
.	TRBV20-1	many	TRBJ2-7	TGCAGTGCTAGAATTGTCGGGGGGACACCCTACGAGCAGTACTTC	CSARIVGGTPYEQYF
.	TRBV11-2	few	TRBJ1-1	TGTGCCAGCAGCCAACCCCGTAGGGTCAAGAACACTGAAGCTTTCTTT	CASSQPRRVKNTEAFF
.	TRBV20-1	few	TRBJ2-7	TGCAGTGCTAGAGGCAGGACTGTCAACTCCTACGAGCAGTACTTC	CSARGRTVNSYEQYF
TRBD1	TRBV28	many	TRBJ1-5	TGTGCCAGCAGTTGGGACAGGGGGCGCCTCCCCCAGCATTTT	CASSWDRGRLPQHF
.	TRBV6-5	.	TRBJ1-3	TGTGCCAGCAGTTACAAACCTACAGGCCTCGGGGGAAACACCATATATTTT	CASSYKPTGLGGNTIYF
.	TRBV28	many	TRBJ2-7	TGTGCCAGCTGCAAGGACAGCAACTACGAGCAGTACTTC	CASCKDSNYEQYF
TRBD1	TRBV9	.	TRBJ2-7	TGTGCCAGCAGCGTAGGGGTGACAGGGGGCTCCTACGAGCAGTACTTC	CASSVGVTGGSYEQYF
.	TRBV14	few	TRBJ1-2	TGTGCCAGCAGCCAAGAAGGACCAGGGCCGGTTGGTGGCTACACCTTC	CASSQEGPGPVGGYTF
TRBD2	TRBV7-2	.	TRBJ2-3	TGTGCCAGCAGCTCCGGGACTAGCGCAGATACGCAGTATTTT	CASSSGTSADTQYF
.	TRBV15	many	TRBJ2-7	TGTGCCACCAGCAGAGATAGGGCGATAACCCTCTCCTACGAGCAGTACTTC	CATSRDRAITLSYEQYF
.	TRBV7-2	many	TRBJ1-6	TGTGCCAGCAGCTTTGGGGTAAATTCACCCCTCCACTTT	CASSFGVNSPLHF
.	TRBV12-3/TRBV12-4	.	TRBJ1-2	TGTGCCAGCGGCCGACCCCATTATGGCTACACCTTC	CASGRPHYGYTF
.	TRBV20-1	.	TRBJ1-5	TGCAGTGCTAGCACAGATAATCAGCCCCAGCATTTT	CSASTDNQPQHF
.	TRBV2	many	TRBJ1-5	TGTGCCAGCAGGGGAGGCAGGGAGTATCAGCCCCAGCATTTT	CASRGGREYQPQHF
TRBD1	TRBV19	.	TRBJ1-5	TGTGCCTCCTCCGGGACAGGGAGTCAGCCCCAGCATTTT	CASSGTGSQPQHF
.	TRBV2	many	TRBJ2-4	TGTGCCAGCAGTGAAAATCAGGGGATAGCCAAAAACATTCAGTACTTC	CASSENQGIAKNIQYF